This TCR beta chain is from a study of blood T cell repertoires in COVID-19. Study background: Researchers got acute and convalescent COVID-19 samples from the United States, Italy and Spain. PBMCs, B-cell-depleted T cells, or T cells were the source of the cDNA or gDNA that made up the material.

This CDR3 comprises 17 residues. Losses at the gene ends were 3 bases for V and 2 bases for J; bases not matched to a gene: 11. Germline CDR1 and CDR2: SGDLS and YYNGEE. Authors' analysis steps: Using reference gene primer amplification, nucleated cell counts were estimated. This table comes from immunoSEQ multiplex PCR, and its TCRdb copy is limited to in-frame clones, with some not included. V, J and clone size reflect that table, while D and trimming were determined from the DNA. This sample has 91,000 or so clones; 82% occur once, and the top ten carry almost 7%. The chain joins TRBV9 to TRBJ2-1; 7 nucleotides align to TRBD1. The TCR sequence derives from a man between 50 and 59 years old with active or convalescent COVID-19. The sequencing input was peripheral blood. The CDR3 coding sequence is TGTGCCAGCAGCGCAGCTTCAGGGGGTGGCCCCTACAATGAGCAGTTCTTC. Translating it yields CASSAASGGGPYNEQFF.